Listed here are 4 T cell receptor beta chains from one sample, sequenced in a study of cytomegalovirus exposure and HLA in healthy donors (dated by TCRdb to 2015 to 2018). Library construction relied on the immunoSEQ multiplex PCR assay. For the multiplex PCR, a mixture combining 60 forward primers for TCR Vbeta segments and 13 reverse primers for TCR Jbeta segments was used. In TCRdb, the immuneACCESS table is reduced to in-frame sequences with V and J assigned. These tables do not hold every clone; where another copy was compared, an unresolved V gene accounts for under half, and the others remain unexplained. Here the sample has about 120,000 clones; around 60% occur a single time. Nearly 9.5% of the sample goes to the ten largest clones. Sample: PBMCs. Receptor source: a woman in her 40s in good health and CMV-seropositive.

This clone appeared a few times. DNA for the CDR3: TGCGCCAGCAGCTTGGTTGGACAGGGGTCTGGCTACACCTTC. Protein: CASSLVGQGSGYTF. The gene calls are TRBV5-1 and TRBJ1-2; 9 bases agree with TRBD1. CDR1 and CDR2 (germline): SGHRS, YFSETQ. With 0 bases clipped from V and 7 bases from J, the junction kept 4 bases outside the gene matches. This CDR3 contains 14 residues.

This clone was seen a single time. V gene TRBV2 combines with J gene TRBJ2-2; possible D gene TRBD2, 6 bases. Germline V gene sequence: CDR1 SNHLY, CDR2 FYNNEI. The germline V and J ends were trimmed by 1 base and 6 bases, with 15 bases remaining between them. The CDR3 contains 16 residues. The chain's CDR3 is CASSEVGGPGAGELFF. The DNA of the CDR3 is TGTGCCAGCAGTGAAGTAGGAGGGCCAGGCGCCGGGGAGCTGTTTTTT.

This clone was detected only a few times. This rearrangement joins TRBV18 to TRBJ2-7; 10 bases match TRBD1. Per the germline V gene, CDR1 is KGHSH and CDR2 is LQKENI. This CDR3 region has 15 residues. The junction had 8 bases not matched to a gene; V was cut back by 3 bases and J by 6 bases. Here the CDR3 DNA reads TGTGCCAGCTCACCCGGACAGGGGGTATCTACCGAGCAGTACTTC. This sequence encodes CASSPGQGVSTEQYF.

This chain connects TRBV9 to TRBJ2-1; 11 bases are shared with TRBD2. Germline trimming cut 3 bases from V and 1 base from J; bases unmatched to any gene: 15. CDR3 length: 20 amino acids. Germline CDR1 is SGDLS and CDR2 is YYNGEE. This chain's CDR3 is CASSARLSGRALGSYNEQFF. The CDR3 nucleotides are TGTGCCAGCAGCGCCCGACTTAGCGGGAGGGCCTTGGGTTCCTACAATGAGCAGTTCTTC.